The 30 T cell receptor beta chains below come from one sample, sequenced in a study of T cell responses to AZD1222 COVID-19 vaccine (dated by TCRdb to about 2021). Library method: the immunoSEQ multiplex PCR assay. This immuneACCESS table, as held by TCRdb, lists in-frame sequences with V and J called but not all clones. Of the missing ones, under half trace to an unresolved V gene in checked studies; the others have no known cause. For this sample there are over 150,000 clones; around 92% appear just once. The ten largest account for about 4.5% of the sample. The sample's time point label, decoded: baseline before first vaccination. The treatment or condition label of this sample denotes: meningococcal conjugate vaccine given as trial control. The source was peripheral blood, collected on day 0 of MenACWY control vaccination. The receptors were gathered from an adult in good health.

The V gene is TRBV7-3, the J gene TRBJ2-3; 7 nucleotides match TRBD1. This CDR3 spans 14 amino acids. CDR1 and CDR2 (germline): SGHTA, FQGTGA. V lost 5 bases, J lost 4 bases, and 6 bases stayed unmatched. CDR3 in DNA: TGTGCCAGCAGCCTAGGACAGGCGGCAGATACGCAGTATTTT. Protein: CASSLGQAADTQYF. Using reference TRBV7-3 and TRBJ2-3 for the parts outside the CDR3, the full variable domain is GAGVSQTPSNKVTEKGKYVELRCDPISGHTALYWYRQSLGQGPEFLIYFQGTGAADDSGLPNDRFFAVRPEGSVSTLKIQRTERGDSAVYLCASSLGQAADTQYFGPGTRLTVL.

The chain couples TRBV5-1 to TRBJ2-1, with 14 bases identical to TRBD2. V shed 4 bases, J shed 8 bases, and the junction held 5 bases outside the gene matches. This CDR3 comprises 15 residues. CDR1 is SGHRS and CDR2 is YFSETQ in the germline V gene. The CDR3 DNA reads TGCGCCAGCAGCACCGGGACTAGCGGGAGTTATGAGCAGTTCTTC. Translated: CASSTGTSGSYEQFF.

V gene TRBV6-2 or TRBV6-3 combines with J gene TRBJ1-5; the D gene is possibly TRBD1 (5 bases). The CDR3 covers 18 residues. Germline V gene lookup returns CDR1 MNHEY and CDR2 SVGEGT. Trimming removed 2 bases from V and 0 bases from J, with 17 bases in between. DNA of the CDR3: TGTGCCAGCAGTTACGAGCAGGGCGGGGGATATAGCAATCAGCCCCAGCATTTT. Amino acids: CASSYEQGGGYSNQPQHF.

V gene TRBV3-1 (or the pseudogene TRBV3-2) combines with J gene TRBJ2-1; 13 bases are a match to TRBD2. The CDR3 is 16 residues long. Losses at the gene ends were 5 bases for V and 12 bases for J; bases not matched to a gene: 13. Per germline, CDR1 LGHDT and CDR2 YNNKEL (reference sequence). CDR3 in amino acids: CASSLPLAGGEDGQFF. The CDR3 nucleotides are TGTGCCAGCAGCTTGCCACTAGCGGGAGGGGAAGATGGGCAGTTCTTC.

The CDR3 region has the DNA TGTGCCAGCAGCTTACAGGGGGTCAACACCGGGGAGCTGTTTTTT. Encoded protein: CASSLQGVNTGELFF. V usage is TRBV7-3 and J usage is TRBJ2-2, with 7 bases fitting TRBD1. Germline CDR1 reads SGHTA; CDR2 reads FQGTGA. Germline trimming cut 2 bases from V and 2 bases from J; bases unmatched to any gene: 2. The length of the CDR3 is 15 residues.

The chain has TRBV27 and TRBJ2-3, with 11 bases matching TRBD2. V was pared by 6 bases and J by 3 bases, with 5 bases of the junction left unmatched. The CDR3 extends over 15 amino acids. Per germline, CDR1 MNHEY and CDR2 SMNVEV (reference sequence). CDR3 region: CASSLAGGLTDTQYF. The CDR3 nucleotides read TGTGCCAGCAGCCTAGCGGGAGGTCTTACAGATACGCAGTATTTT.

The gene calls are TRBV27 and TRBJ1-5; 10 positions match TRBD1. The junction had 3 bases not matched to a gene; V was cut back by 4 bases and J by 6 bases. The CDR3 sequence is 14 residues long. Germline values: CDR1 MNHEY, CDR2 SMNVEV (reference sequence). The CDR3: CASSYRTGGQPQHF. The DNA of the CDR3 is TGTGCCAGCAGTTACCGGACAGGGGGTCAGCCCCAGCATTTT.

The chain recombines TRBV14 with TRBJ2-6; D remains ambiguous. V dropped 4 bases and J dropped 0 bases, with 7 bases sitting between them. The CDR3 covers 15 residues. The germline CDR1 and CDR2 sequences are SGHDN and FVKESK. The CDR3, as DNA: TGTGCCAGCAGCCTGCTTCACTCTGGGGCCAACGTCCTGACTTTC. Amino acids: CASSLLHSGANVLTF.

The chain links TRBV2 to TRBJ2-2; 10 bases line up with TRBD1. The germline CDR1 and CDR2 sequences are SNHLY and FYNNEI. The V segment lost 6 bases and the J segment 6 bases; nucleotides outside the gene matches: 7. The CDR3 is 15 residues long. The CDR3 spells CASSFRDRGSGELFF. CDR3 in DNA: TGTGCCAGCAGCTTCCGGGACAGGGGCTCCGGGGAGCTGTTTTTT. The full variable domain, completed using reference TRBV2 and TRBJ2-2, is EPEVTQTPSHQVTQMGQEVILRCVPISNHLYFYWYRQILGQKVEFLVSFYNNEISEKSEIFDDQFSVERPDGSNFTLKIRSTKLEDSAMYFCASSFRDRGSGELFFGEGSRLTVL.

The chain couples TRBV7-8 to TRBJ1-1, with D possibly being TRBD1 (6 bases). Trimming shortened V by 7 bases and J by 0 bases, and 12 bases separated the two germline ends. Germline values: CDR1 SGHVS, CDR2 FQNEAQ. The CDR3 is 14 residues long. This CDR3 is CASTAGQLNTEAFF. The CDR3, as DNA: TGTGCCAGCACCGCCGGACAGTTGAACACTGAAGCTTTCTTT.

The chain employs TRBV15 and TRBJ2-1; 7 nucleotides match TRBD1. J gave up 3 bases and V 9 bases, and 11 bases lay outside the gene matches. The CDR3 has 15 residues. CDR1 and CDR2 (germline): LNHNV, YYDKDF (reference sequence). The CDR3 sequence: CATTLGAGGYNEQFF. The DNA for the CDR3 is TGTGCCACAACTCTAGGGGCAGGGGGCTACAATGAGCAGTTCTTC.

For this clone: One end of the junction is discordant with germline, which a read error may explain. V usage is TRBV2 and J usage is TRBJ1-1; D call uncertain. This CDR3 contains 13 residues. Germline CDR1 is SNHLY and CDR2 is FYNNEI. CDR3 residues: CASSDLVKTEAFF. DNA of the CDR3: TGTGCCAGCAGTGATTTGGTGAAAACTGAAGCTTTCTTT. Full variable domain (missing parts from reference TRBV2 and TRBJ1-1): EPEVTQTPSHQVTQMGQEVILRCVPISNHLYFYWYRQILGQKVEFLVSFYNNEISEKSEIFDDQFSVERPDGSNFTLKIRSTKLEDSAMYFCASSDLVKTEAFFGQGTRLTVV.

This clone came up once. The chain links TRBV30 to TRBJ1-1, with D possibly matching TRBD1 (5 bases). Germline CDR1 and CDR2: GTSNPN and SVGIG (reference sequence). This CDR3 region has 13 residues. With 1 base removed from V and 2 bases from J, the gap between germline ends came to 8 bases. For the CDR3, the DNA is TGTGCCTGGAGTGCTCAGGGAAACACTGAAGCTTTCTTT. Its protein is CAWSAQGNTEAFF.

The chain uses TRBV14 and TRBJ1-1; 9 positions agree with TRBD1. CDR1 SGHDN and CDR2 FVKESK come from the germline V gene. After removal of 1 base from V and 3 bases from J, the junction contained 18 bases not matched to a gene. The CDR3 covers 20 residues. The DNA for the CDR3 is TGTGCCAGCAGCCAAGCATCCCCCCGGTGGGCGAGACAGGGGGACACTGAAGCTTTCTTT. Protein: CASSQASPRWARQGDTEAFF.

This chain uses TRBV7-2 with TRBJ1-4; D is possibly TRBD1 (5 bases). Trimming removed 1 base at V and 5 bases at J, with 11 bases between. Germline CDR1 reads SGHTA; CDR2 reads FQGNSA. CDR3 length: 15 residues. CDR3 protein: CASSLDVHRNEKLFF. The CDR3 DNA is TGTGCCAGCAGCTTAGACGTCCACAGGAATGAAAAACTGTTTTTT. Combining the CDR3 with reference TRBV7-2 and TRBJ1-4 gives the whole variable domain GAGVSQSPSNKVTEKGKDVELRCDPISGHTALYWYRQSLGQGLEFLIYFQGNSAPDKSGLPSDRFSAERTGGSVSTLTIQRTQQEDSAVYLCASSLDVHRNEKLFFGSGTQLSVL.

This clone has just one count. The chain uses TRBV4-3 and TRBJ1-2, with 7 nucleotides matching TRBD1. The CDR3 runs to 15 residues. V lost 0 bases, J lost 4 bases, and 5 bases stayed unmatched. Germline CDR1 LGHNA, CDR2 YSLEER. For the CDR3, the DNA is TGCGCCAGCAGCCAAGATACAGGGGAGGGCTATGGCTACACCTTC. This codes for CASSQDTGEGYGYTF.

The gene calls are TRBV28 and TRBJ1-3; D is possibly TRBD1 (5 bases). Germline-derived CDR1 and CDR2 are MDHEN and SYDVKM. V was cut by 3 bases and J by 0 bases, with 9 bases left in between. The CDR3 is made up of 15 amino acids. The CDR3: CASSFGQDSGNTIYF. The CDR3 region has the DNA TGTGCCAGCAGTTTCGGACAAGACTCTGGAAACACCATATATTTT. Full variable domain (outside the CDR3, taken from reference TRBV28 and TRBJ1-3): DVKVTQSSRYLVKRTGEKVFLECVQDMDHENMFWYRQDPGLGLRLIYFSYDVKMKEKGDIPEGYSVSREKKERFSLILESASTNQTSMYLCASSFGQDSGNTIYFGEGSWLTVV.

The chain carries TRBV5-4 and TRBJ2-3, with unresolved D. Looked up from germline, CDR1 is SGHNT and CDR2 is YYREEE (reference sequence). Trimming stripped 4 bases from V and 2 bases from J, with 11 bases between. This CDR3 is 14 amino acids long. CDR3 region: CASSPDAHTDTQYF. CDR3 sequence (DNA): TGTGCCAGCAGCCCCGATGCACACACAGATACGCAGTATTTT. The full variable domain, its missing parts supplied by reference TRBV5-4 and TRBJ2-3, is ETGVTQSPTHLIKTRGQQVTLRCSSQSGHNTVSWYQQALGQGPQFIFQYYREEENGRGNFPPRFSGLQFPNYSSELNVNALELDDSALYLCASSPDAHTDTQYFGPGTRLTVL.

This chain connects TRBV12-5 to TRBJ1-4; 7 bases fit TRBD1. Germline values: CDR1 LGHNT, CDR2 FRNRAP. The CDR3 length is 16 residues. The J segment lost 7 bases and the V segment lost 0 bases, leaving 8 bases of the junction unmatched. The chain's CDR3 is CASGLVLGTVGEKLFF. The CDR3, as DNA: TGTGCTAGTGGTTTGGTACTAGGGACAGTTGGTGAAAAACTGTTTTTT.

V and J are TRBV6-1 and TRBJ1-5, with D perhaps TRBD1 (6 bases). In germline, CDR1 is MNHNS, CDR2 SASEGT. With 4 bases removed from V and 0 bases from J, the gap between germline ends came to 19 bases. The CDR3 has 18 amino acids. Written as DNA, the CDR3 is TGTGCCAGCAGTGGAGCCCCGGACAGTATATATAGCAATCAGCCCCAGCATTTT. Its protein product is CASSGAPDSIYSNQPQHF.

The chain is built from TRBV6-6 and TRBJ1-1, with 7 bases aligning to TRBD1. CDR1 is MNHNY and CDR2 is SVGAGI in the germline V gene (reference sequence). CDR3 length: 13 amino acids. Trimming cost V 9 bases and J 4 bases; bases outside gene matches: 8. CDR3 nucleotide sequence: TGTGCCAGTACCACAGGGGTTCCCACTGAAGCTTTCTTT. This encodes CASTTGVPTEAFF.

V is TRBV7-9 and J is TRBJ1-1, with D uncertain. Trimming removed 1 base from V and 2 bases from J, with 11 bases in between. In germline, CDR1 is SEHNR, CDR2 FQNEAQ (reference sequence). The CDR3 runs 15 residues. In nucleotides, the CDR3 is TGTGCCAGCAGCTTAGTCTCTGGGATCAACACTGAAGCTTTCTTT. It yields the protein CASSLVSGINTEAFF. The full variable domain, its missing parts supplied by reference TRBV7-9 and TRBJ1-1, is DTGVSQNPRHKITKRGQNVTFRCDPISEHNRLYWYRQTLGQGPEFLTYFQNEAQLEKSRLLSDRFSAERPKGSFSTLEIQRTEQGDSAMYLCASSLVSGINTEAFFGQGTRLTVV.

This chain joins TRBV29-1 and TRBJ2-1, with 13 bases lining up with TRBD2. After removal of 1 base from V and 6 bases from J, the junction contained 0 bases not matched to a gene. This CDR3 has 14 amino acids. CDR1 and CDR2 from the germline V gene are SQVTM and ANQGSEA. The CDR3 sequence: CSVEGLAGGNEQFF. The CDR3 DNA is TGCAGCGTTGAAGGACTAGCGGGAGGCAATGAGCAGTTCTTC.

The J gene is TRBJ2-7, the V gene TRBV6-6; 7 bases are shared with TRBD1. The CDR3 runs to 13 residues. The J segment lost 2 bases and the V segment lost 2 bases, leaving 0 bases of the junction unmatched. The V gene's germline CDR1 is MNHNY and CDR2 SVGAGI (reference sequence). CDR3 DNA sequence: TGTGCCAGCAGTTACACAGGGGCCTACGAGCAGTACTTC. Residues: CASSYTGAYEQYF.

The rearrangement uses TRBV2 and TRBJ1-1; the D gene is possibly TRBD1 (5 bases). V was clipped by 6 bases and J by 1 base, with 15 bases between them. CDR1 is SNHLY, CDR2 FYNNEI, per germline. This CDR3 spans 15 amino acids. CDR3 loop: CASRSSRAANTEAFF. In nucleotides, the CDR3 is TGTGCCAGCAGATCTTCCAGGGCCGCGAACACTGAAGCTTTCTTT.

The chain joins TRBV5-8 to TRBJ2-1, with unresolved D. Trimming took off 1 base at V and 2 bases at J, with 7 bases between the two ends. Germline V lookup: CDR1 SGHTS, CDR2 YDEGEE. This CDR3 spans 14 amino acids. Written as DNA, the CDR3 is TGTGCCAGCAGCTTGATGAACACCTACAATGAGCAGTTCTTC. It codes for CASSLMNTYNEQFF.

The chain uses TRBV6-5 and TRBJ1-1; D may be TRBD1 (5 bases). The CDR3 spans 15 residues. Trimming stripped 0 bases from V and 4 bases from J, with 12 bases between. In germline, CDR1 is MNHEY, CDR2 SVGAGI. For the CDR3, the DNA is TGTGCCAGCAGTTACTCGAGGGTGGGGGGCACTGAAGCTTTCTTT. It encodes CASSYSRVGGTEAFF.

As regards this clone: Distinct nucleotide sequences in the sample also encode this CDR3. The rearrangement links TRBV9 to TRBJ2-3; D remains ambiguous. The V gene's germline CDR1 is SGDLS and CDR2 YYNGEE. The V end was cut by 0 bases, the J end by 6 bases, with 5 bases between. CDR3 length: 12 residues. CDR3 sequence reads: CASSVGTDTQYF. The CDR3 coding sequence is TGTGCCAGCAGCGTAGGAACGGATACGCAGTATTTT.

CDR3 amino acids: CASSVNIKGRHETSERGDNEQFF. DNA of the CDR3: TGTGCCAGCAGCGTAAACATAAAGGGGCGGCATGAGACTAGCGAGAGGGGGGACAATGAGCAGTTCTTC. The rearrangement uses TRBV9 and TRBJ2-1; the match to TRBD2 covers 8 bases. V lost 1 base, J lost 5 bases, and 29 bases stayed unmatched. This CDR3 has 23 amino acids. From germline, CDR1 is SGDLS and CDR2 YYNGEE. The variable domain in full, with the rest retrieved from reference TRBV9 and TRBJ2-1, is DSGVTQTPKHLITATGQRVTLRCSPRSGDLSVYWYQQSLDQGLQFLIQYYNGEERAKGNILERFSAQQFPDLHSELNLSSLELGDSALYFCASSVNIKGRHETSERGDNEQFFGPGTRLTVL.

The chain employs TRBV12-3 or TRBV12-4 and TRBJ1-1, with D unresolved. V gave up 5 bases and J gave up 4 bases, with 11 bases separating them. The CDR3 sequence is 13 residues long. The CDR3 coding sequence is TGTGCCAGCAGTGTAAGACCCACCACTGAAGCTTTCTTT. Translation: CASSVRPTTEAFF.